This section outlines one T cell receptor (beta chain) sequence together with its context. Germline V CDR1 and CDR2: MNHEY, SVGAGI. Trimming at V came to 6 bases and at J to 6 bases, leaving 5 bases not matched to a gene. The CDR3 length is 13 residues. The record originates from a study of blood T cell repertoires in COVID-19. The method was immunoSEQ multiplex PCR; TCRdb's version includes in-frame clones alone and lacks a portion of them. The table shows around 32,000 clones, with approximately 86% occurring only once. The TCR sequence derives from a woman older than 75 with active or convalescent COVID-19. V gene TRBV6-5 combines with J gene TRBJ1-5; TRBD1 agrees at 7 bases. The specimen sequenced was peripheral blood. CDR3 bases: TGTGCCAGCAGACCTACAGGGGCTCAGCCCCAGCATTTT. Its protein product is CASRPTGAQPQHF.